These T cell receptor beta chains were read from a single sample in a study of T cells of healthy individuals. TCRdb re-called the 5' RACE reads with MiXCR, one entry per CDR3 protein. The data contain some 69,000 distinct CDR3 sequences, 15% to 20% of them seen just once; the ten biggest clones take up about 4.7%. These receptors originate from a human donor in good health. CDR3s include the opening cysteine and the closing phenylalanine or tryptophan. A D gene is named only where the DNA matches it firmly. Clone size appears in some rows only: once, few, many, or a class for an expanded clone.

D	J	size	V	DNA	CDR3
TRBD2	TRBJ2-3	-	TRBV13	TGTGCCAGCAGCTCCACAGGACTAGCGGGATCTACAGATACGCAGTATTTT	CASSSTGLAGSTDTQYF
-	TRBJ2-3	few	TRBV12-3/TRBV12-4	TGTGCCAGCAGCCCCGCCGCGGTAGATACGCAGTATTTT	CASSPAAVDTQYF
-	TRBJ1-1	many	TRBV6-1	TGTGCCAGCAGTGTACAGGTGAACACTGAAGCTTTCTTT	CASSVQVNTEAFF
-	TRBJ1-1	many	TRBV6-2/TRBV6-3	TGTGCCAGCAGGGGTACTGAAGCTTTCTTT	CASRGTEAFF
-	TRBJ1-6	many	TRBV27	TGTGCCAGCAGTTATAACGGTGGAAGGGCACCCCTCCACTTT	CASSYNGGRAPLHF
-	TRBJ2-3	few	TRBV3-1	TGTGCCAGCAGCCCTTATCTAGGAACAGATACGCAGTATTTT	CASSPYLGTDTQYF
-	TRBJ1-2	many	TRBV6-1	TGTGCCAGCGGATTGGGGGCGAACTATGGCTACACCTTC	CASGLGANYGYTF
-	TRBJ2-7	few	TRBV2	TGTGCCAGCAGTGAAACTAATCCCCACGAGCAGTACTTC	CASSETNPHEQYF
-	TRBJ2-5	-	TRBV4-1	TGCGCCAGCAGCCAAGATACCCGGGTTGGGGAGACCCAGTACTTC	CASSQDTRVGETQYF
-	TRBJ2-7	few	TRBV6-5	TGTGCCAGCACCCAAGCCTACGAGCAGTACTTC	CASTQAYEQYF
-	TRBJ2-2	few	TRBV20-1	TGCAGTGCTAGAGAAGCAGGGGCTTCGAACACCGGGGAGCTGTTTTTT	CSAREAGASNTGELFF
-	TRBJ1-1	-	TRBV4-1	TGCTCCAGCAGCCTGGACGGTAGGAGGAACACTGAAGCTTTCTTT	CSSSLDGRRNTEAFF
TRBD1	TRBJ2-1	many	TRBV6-4	TGTGCCAGCAGTGACTCGCCAGGGGGCATAGATGAGCAGTTCTTC	CASSDSPGGIDEQFF
-	TRBJ1-3	once	TRBV7-3	TGTGCCAGCAGCTTCCACTCTGGAAACACCATATATTTT	CASSFHSGNTIYF
-	TRBJ2-5	many	TRBV7-9	TGTGCCAGCAGCGGACTCGACAGACAAGAGACCCAGTACTTC	CASSGLDRQETQYF
-	TRBJ2-5	-	TRBV10-3	TGTGCCATCAGTGGTGGAAACCAGCGGTACCAAGAGACCCAGTACTTC	CAISGGNQRYQETQYF
-	TRBJ2-5	few	TRBV4-1	TGCGCCAGCAGCCAAGATCCGAACAGACAAGAGACCCAGTACTTC	CASSQDPNRQETQYF
TRBD2	TRBJ2-1	many	TRBV4-2	TGTGCCAGCAGCCAAGAGCAAGGACTAGCGGTCGCTTACAATGAGCAGTTCTTC	CASSQEQGLAVAYNEQFF
-	TRBJ1-1	many	TRBV10-1	TGCGCCAGCACCCAGGACAGGAACACTGAAGCTTTCTTT	CASTQDRNTEAFF
-	TRBJ2-2	few	TRBV11-2	TGTGCCAGCAGCAACCAATATAGGACTTCCGGGGAGCTGTTTTTT	CASSNQYRTSGELFF
-	TRBJ2-5	few	TRBV2	TGTGCCAGCAGCCCAAAATGGTTCCAAGAGACCCAGTACTTC	CASSPKWFQETQYF
-	TRBJ2-7	-	TRBV5-4	TGTGCCAGCAAGGGGGAGGGTCCCTACGAGCAGTACTTC	CASKGEGPYEQYF
-	TRBJ1-2	many	TRBV2	TGTGCCAGCAGTGAATGGGGGGAGACCGCCACCTATGGCTACACCTTC	CASSEWGETATYGYTF
-	TRBJ2-1	-	TRBV4-1	TGCGCCAGCAGCCCTCTCGGGGGGCAAGAGACCCAGTTCTTC	CASSPLGGQETQFF
-	TRBJ2-7	few	TRBV6-6	TGTGCCAGCAGTCGACTGTACTCCTACGAGCAGTACTTC	CASSRLYSYEQYF
TRBD1	TRBJ1-5	-	TRBV4-1	TGCGCCAGCAGAGACAGGGGGCGAGGACAGCCCCAGCATTTT	CASRDRGRGQPQHF
TRBD2	TRBJ2-1	many	TRBV19	TGTGCCAGCCGACAAGGGACTAGCGGGAGGGGCAATGAGCAGTTCTTC	CASRQGTSGRGNEQFF
TRBD2	TRBJ2-1	-	TRBV30	TGTGCCTGGAGTCCTTTTGTGACTAGCAGATACAATGAGCAGTTCTTC	CAWSPFVTSRYNEQFF
TRBD2	TRBJ2-1	-	TRBV29-1	TGCAGCGTTGAAGATCCGACTAGCGGGAGGGCCTACAATGAGCAGTTCTTC	CSVEDPTSGRAYNEQFF
-	TRBJ2-2	-	TRBV14	TGTGCCAGCAGTCTCTTCGGGGGCAGGGGTTCCACCGGGGAGCTGTTTTTT	CASSLFGGRGSTGELFF
-	TRBJ1-4	-	TRBV27	TGTGCCAGCAGTTGGGGCGGAGGGGAAAAACTGTTTTTT	CASSWGGGEKLFF
-	TRBJ2-7	many	TRBV29-1	TGCAGCGTTGAGTATGCAGACAGGCCCTACGAGCAGTACTTC	CSVEYADRPYEQYF
TRBD2	TRBJ2-7	many	TRBV7-9	TGTGCCAGCAGCTTTGGACTAGGCGAGCAGTACTTC	CASSFGLGEQYF
-	TRBJ2-2	-	TRBV10-2	TGCGCCAGCCTCCCCCTCGGGCCCACCGGGGAGCTGTTTTTT	CASLPLGPTGELFF
-	TRBJ2-1	few	TRBV5-1	TGCGCCAGCAGCGTAAGGGACGGTTACAATGAGCAGTTCTTC	CASSVRDGYNEQFF
TRBD1	TRBJ1-2	-	TRBV12-3/TRBV12-4	TGTGCCAGCAGTTTAGGGGTGGTAGGGGGCTACAACTTC	CASSLGVVGGYNF
TRBD1	TRBJ1-4	many	TRBV29-1	TGCAGTGGATTGGAAAGGGACAGGGATGAAAAACTGTTTTTT	CSGLERDRDEKLFF